This TCR beta chain comes out of a study of OX40 agonist ivuxolimab in advanced cancers. About the investigation overall: Ivuxolimab was an agonistic, fully human IgG2 monoclonal antibody directed against OX40 (CD134), a costimulatory receptor. Intravenous ivuxolimab was administered to patients every 2 weeks at six dose levels: 0.01, 0.1, 0.3, 1.5, 3 and 10 mg/kg. Of the roughly 51 dose-escalation patients, hepatocellular carcinoma was present in about 20, melanoma in some 15, renal cell carcinoma in 9 and head and neck cancer in 9. In the dose-escalation cohort, approximately 83% of patients were male, and the mean age was 60 years with a range of about 23 to 79. Prior anti-PD-1, anti-PD-L1 or anti-CTLA-4 therapy was permitted, and checkpoint inhibitors had been received by around 40% of dose-escalation patients. Partial responses occurred in three dose-escalation patients, of whom one had hepatocellular carcinoma and two had cutaneous melanoma. The point of sequencing TCRbeta in the periphery was to test whether ivuxolimab changed TCR sequence diversity and drove clonal T-cell expansion. The paper describes the monotherapy dose-escalation part (N of about 50 patients) of the phase I trial of ivuxolimab.

Genomic DNA was extracted from sorted cells for sequencing of the TCRbeta CDR3 region. TCRbeta CDR3 regions were sequenced using the immunoSEQ Assay. TCRdb stores this immuneACCESS table with in-frame sequences only. Part of the clones is absent; in the studies checked, under half of the shortfall reflects unresolved V genes, and no reason is known for the rest. In all, the sample holds tens of thousands of clones, and roughly 90% of those were seen once. Of the sample, over 0.75% falls within the top ten clones. The trial excluded patients who had a history of autoimmune disease or who were on systemic immunosuppression. In every dose cohort, peripheral blood was drawn for TCR sequencing at baseline, cycle 4 day 1, and cycle 7 day 1. The samples were taken from a phase I, first-in-human, multicenter, open-label dose-escalation trial of ivuxolimab. The trial enrolled adults with locally advanced or metastatic head and neck squamous cell, hepatocellular, melanoma or renal cell carcinoma. Before TCR sequencing, CD4+ T cells and CD8+ T cells from peripheral blood were sorted into separate populations.

Counted from cysteine to phenylalanine, this CDR3 has 14 amino acids. Only the CDR3 part of the read is kept: 42 bases, read in frame from the first base. The germline V gene gives CDR1 as MDHEN and CDR2 as SYDVKM. V and J are truncated by 5 bases and 3 bases respectively, leaving an intervening sequence of 11 bases. To note about this clone: There is no known antigen for this receptor. No per-base quality is available; no much larger clone lies one base away.

General study outcomes and caveats: After ivuxolimab, expanded clones were on average more numerous among CD8+ T cells than among CD4+ T cells. Antigen specificity was not determined for the clonally expanded peripheral T cells. Clonal expansion of both CD4+ and CD8+ blood T cells was observed from baseline to week 6 at doses 0.1 to 3.0 mg/kg. In the 0.1-3.0 mg/kg groups, partial responders were among the patients with the lowest normalized peripheral clonal expansion, particularly in CD8+ T cells. Low levels of normalized T-cell clonal expansion were also seen in some nonresponding patients.

The material sequenced was CD4+ or CD8+ T cells sorted from blood, taken in a trial of the OX40 agonist ivuxolimab. The rearranged segments are TRBV28 and TRBJ1-3; there is no confident call for the D gene. This TCR derives from an adult with an advanced solid tumor such as melanoma, head and neck, liver or kidney cancer. The DNA sequence reads TGTGCCAGCAGTGACGGTTTAGGTGGAAACACCATATATTTT. This translates into CASSDGLGGNTIYF.